This T cell receptor beta chain derives from a study of shared clonotypes between healthy human individuals. With regard to this clone: Its specificity is unknown.

Study-wide results and limits: A handful of donors shared about 4.8% of their naive CD4 clonotypes.

The CDR3 extends over 15 amino acids. Trimming shortened V by 5 bases and J by 0 bases, and 14 bases separated the two germline ends. Germline lookup yields CDR1 SGHNT and CDR2 YENEEA. Clones were read by immunoSEQ multiplex PCR, and TCRdb kept only the in-frame ones, dropping some. Among fewer than 200,000 clones listed, 65% to 80% were seen once. Input material: memory CD4+ T cells sorted from blood. As to subset: CD45RA-negative fraction. The TCR comes from a man aged 25-45 years in good health. The chain couples TRBV11-3 to TRBJ2-7, with D tentatively TRBD1 (5 bases). CDR3 amino acids: CASSPGAGISYEQYF. For the CDR3, the DNA is TGTGCCAGCAGCCCTGGGGCAGGAATCTCCTACGAGCAGTACTTC.